These T cell receptor beta chains were read from a single sample in a study of cytomegalovirus exposure and HLA in healthy donors. The data were produced by immunoSEQ multiplex PCR, yet TCRdb's version contains in-frame clones alone and is incomplete. Here the sample table reports tens of thousands of clones. The source material was PBMCs. These receptors were collected from a female donor in good health and CMV-seropositive. CDR3s include the opening cysteine and the closing phenylalanine or tryptophan. The D gene is left open where the match is weak.

J | V | D | length | CDR3 | DNA
TRBJ2-5 | TRBV6-5 | TRBD2 | 15 | CASSYGASGEETQYF | TGTGCCAGCAGTTACGGGGCTAGCGGGGAAGAGACCCAGTACTTC
TRBJ2-1 | TRBV28 | TRBD2 | 18 | CASSSQKAGGPWVNEQFF | TGTGCCAGCAGCTCCCAAAAAGCGGGAGGGCCGTGGGTCAATGAGCAGTTCTTC
TRBJ2-3 | TRBV5-4 | NA | 15 | CASTPYSQRGDTQYF | TGTGCCAGCACCCCGTACAGTCAACGGGGAGATACGCAGTATTTT
TRBJ2-7 | TRBV7-9 | TRBD2 | 16 | CASSLRTSGFVYEQYF | TGTGCCAGCAGCTTACGTACTAGCGGCTTCGTCTACGAGCAGTACTTC
TRBJ1-2 | TRBV6-5 | NA | 13 | CGARESTNYGYTF | TGTGGCGCCCGGGAAAGCACAAACTATGGCTACACCTTC
TRBJ2-3 | TRBV9 | TRBD2 | 16 | CASSVEGGRSTDTQYF | TGTGCCAGCAGCGTAGAAGGCGGGAGGTCGACAGATACGCAGTATTTT
TRBJ1-1 | TRBV20-1 | TRBD1 | 11 | CSALRGLEAFF | TGCAGTGCTCTGAGGGGGCTCGAAGCTTTCTTT
TRBJ1-1 | TRBV20-1 | NA | 11 | CSASPTALAFF | TGCAGTGCTAGCCCCACCGCGCTAGCTTTCTTT
TRBJ2-5 | TRBV28 | TRBD1 | 16 | CASSLRQGNAQETQYF | TGTGCCAGCAGTTTAAGACAGGGCAACGCCCAAGAGACCCAGTACTTC
TRBJ2-7 | TRBV6-1 | NA | 14 | CASTFTGSSYEQYF | TGTGCCAGCACCTTTACCGGGAGCTCCTACGAGCAGTACTTC
TRBJ2-1 | TRBV7-7 | TRBD1 | 12 | CASSPTGNEQFF | TGTGCTAGCAGCCCGACAGGGAATGAGCAGTTCTTC
TRBJ2-5 | TRBV29-1 | NA | 13 | CSMGRGPQETQYF | TGCAGCATGGGGCGGGGTCCACAGGAGACCCAGTACTTC
TRBJ1-3 | TRBV9 | NA | 16 | CASSVGGTASGNTIYF | TGTGCCAGCAGCGTAGGAGGAACGGCATCTGGAAACACCATATATTTT
TRBJ2-5 | TRBV11-3 | TRBD2 | 17 | CASSLGGGAGGGETQYF | TGTGCCAGCAGCTTGGGAGGAGGAGCGGGAGGCGGAGAGACCCAGTACTTC
TRBJ1-2 | TRBV14 | NA | 15 | CASSQHPKPNYGYTF | TGTGCCAGCAGCCAACACCCTAAACCAAACTATGGCTACACCTTC
TRBJ1-5 | TRBV28 | NA | 15 | CASSAHLQGNQHQHF | TGTGCCAGCAGTGCCCACCTCCAGGGGAATCAGCACCAGCATTTT
TRBJ1-2 | TRBV7-9 | TRBD1 | 15 | CASSLSPGQGKGYTF | TGTGCCAGCAGCTTATCCCCGGGACAGGGGAAAGGCTACACCTTC
TRBJ2-7 | TRBV4-1 | NA | 17 | CASSQVSRTGYAYEQYF | TGCGCCAGCAGCCAAGTCTCACGTACAGGTTATGCTTACGAGCAGTACTTC
TRBJ2-2 | TRBV5-8 | TRBD2 | 15 | CASSPLAGGPGELFF | TGTGCCAGCAGCCCCCTAGCGGGAGGGCCCGGGGAGCTGTTTTTT
TRBJ2-3 | TRBV18 | TRBD2 | 17 | CASSPSWGSGSTDTQYF | TGTGCCAGCTCACCCTCTTGGGGTAGCGGGAGCACAGATACGCAGTATTTT
TRBJ1-5 | TRBV18 | TRBD1 | 15 | CASSHGQGASQPQHF | TGTGCCAGCTCCCACGGACAGGGGGCGAGTCAGCCCCAGCATTTT
TRBJ2-7 | TRBV11-2 | NA | 13 | CASSSGIAYEQYF | TGTGCCAGCAGCTCCGGGATCGCCTACGAGCAGTACTTC
TRBJ2-7 | TRBV19 | TRBD2 | 13 | CASTRPGRAEQYF | TGTGCCAGTACCCGGCCAGGGAGGGCCGAGCAGTACTTC
TRBJ1-1 | TRBV9 | NA | 11 | CAQKPLTEAFF | TGTGCCCAAAAGCCATTGACTGAAGCTTTCTTT
TRBJ1-6 | TRBV19 | TRBD1 | 15 | CASSGGTAYNSPLHF | TGTGCCAGTAGTGGGGGGACAGCCTATAATTCACCCCTCCACTTT
TRBJ2-7 | TRBV13 | TRBD2 | 16 | CASSLGFGGRGYEQYF | TGTGCCAGCAGCTTAGGATTCGGGGGGAGAGGTTACGAGCAGTACTTC
TRBJ1-1 | TRBV4-2 | NA | 17 | CASSQVGRGAGNTEAFF | TGTGCCAGCAGCCAAGTAGGGCGGGGGGCGGGGAACACTGAAGCTTTCTTT
TRBJ2-3 | TRBV19 | NA | 14 | CASSGTPRRDTQYF | TGTGCCAGTTCCGGGACTCCCCGCAGAGATACGCAGTATTTT
TRBJ1-4 | TRBV28 | TRBD1 | 14 | CASSRDSSNEKLFF | TGTGCCAGCAGTAGGGACAGCTCTAATGAAAAACTGTTTTTT
TRBJ2-5 | TRBV18 | NA | 14 | CASSPSLNQETQYF | TGTGCCAGCTCACCAAGCCTGAACCAAGAGACCCAGTACTTC
TRBJ1-3 | TRBV7-8 | NA | 15 | CASSLGQGTGNTIYF | TGTGCCAGCAGCTTAGGGCAGGGGACTGGAAACACCATATATTTT
TRBJ1-1 | TRBV6-1 | TRBD1 | 15 | CASSAPQGAGTEAFF | TGTGCCAGCAGTGCGCCGCAGGGGGCGGGTACTGAAGCTTTCTTT
TRBJ2-3 | TRBV7-7 | NA | 16 | CASSLAQGSSGDTQYF | TGTGCTAGCAGCTTAGCGCAGGGTAGTAGTGGAGATACGCAGTATTTT